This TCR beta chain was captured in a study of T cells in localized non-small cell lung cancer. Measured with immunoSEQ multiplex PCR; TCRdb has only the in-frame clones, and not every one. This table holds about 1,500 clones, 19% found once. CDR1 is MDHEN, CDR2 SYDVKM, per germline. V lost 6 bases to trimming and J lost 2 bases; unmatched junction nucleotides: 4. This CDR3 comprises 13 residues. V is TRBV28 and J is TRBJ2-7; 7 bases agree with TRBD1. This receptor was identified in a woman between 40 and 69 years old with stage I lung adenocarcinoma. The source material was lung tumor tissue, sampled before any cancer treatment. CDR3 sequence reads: CASRGTATYEQYF. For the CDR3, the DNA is TGTGCCAGCAGAGGGACAGCAACCTACGAGCAGTACTTC.